Following are 12 T cell receptor beta chains from one sample sequenced in a study of blood T cell repertoires in COVID-19. Here immunoSEQ multiplex PCR was the method, and the copy in TCRdb shows in-frame clones only, minus some. The repertoire holds about 69,000 clones, 79% seen once, with 16% in the top ten. Sequencing was carried out using peripheral blood. The receptors come from a man in his sixties with acute or convalescent COVID-19.

This chain joins TRBV30 and TRBJ1-2; D uncertain. Germline V gene data show CDR1 as GTSNPN and CDR2 as SVGIG (reference sequence). The CDR3 runs 11 residues. The V and J ends lost 8 bases and 4 bases respectively, with 11 bases between them. The CDR3: CAVLGLYGYTF. CDR3 DNA sequence: TGTGCCGTACTGGGCCTCTATGGCTACACCTTC.

This rearrangement joins TRBV25-1 to TRBJ1-2; no definite D call. Germline V lookup: CDR1 MGHDK, CDR2 SYGVNS. This CDR3 is built from 15 residues. V lost 6 bases and J 6 bases, leaving 20 bases between the germline ends. DNA for the CDR3: TGTGCCAGCAGAAAAGCTCAGGACTTCGGAAATGGCTACACCTTC. Amino acid sequence: CASRKAQDFGNGYTF.

This chain joins TRBV7-9 and TRBJ1-6; D may be TRBD1 (6 bases). Germline V gene sequence: CDR1 SEHNR, CDR2 FQNEAQ (reference sequence). The germline V and J ends were trimmed by 5 bases and 8 bases, with 16 bases remaining between them. The CDR3 sequence is 15 residues long. The CDR3 DNA reads as TGTGCCAGCAGCCTAATACAGGGTCTCGATTCACCCCTCCACTTT. Protein: CASSLIQGLDSPLHF.

V and J are TRBV5-1 and TRBJ1-1; 9 bases match TRBD1. CDR1 and CDR2 (germline): SGHRS, YFSETQ. This CDR3 is built from 14 residues. Unmatched junction bases numbered 8, after V lost 4 bases and J lost 7 bases. In nucleotides, the CDR3 is TGCGCCAGCAGCGAACAGGGGGCTCTGGTTGAAGCTTTCTTT. It is translated as CASSEQGALVEAFF. The whole variable domain, remainder taken from reference TRBV5-1 and TRBJ1-1, is KAGVTQTPRYLIKTRGQQVTLSCSPISGHRSVSWYQQTPGQGLQFLFEYFSETQRNKGNFPGRFSGRQFSNSRSEMNVSTLELGDSALYLCASSEQGALVEAFFGQGTRLTVV.

There are a few counts of this clone. The chain links TRBV6-1 to TRBJ2-7, with a tentative D call TRBD1 (6 bases). The CDR3 consists of 15 residues. The V end lost 0 bases, the J end lost 3 bases, and 12 bases lay between the germline ends. Looked up from germline, CDR1 is MNHNS and CDR2 is SASEGT. CDR3 coding DNA: TGTGCCAGCAGTGAAGCTGGACAGAGGGTCTACGAGCAGTACTTC. It codes for CASSEAGQRVYEQYF.

J is TRBJ2-2 and V is TRBV5-1; perhaps TRBD1 as D (6 bases). The germline V gene has CDR1 SGHRS and CDR2 YFSETQ. The CDR3 is 16 amino acids. V was pared by 4 bases and J by 2 bases, with 15 bases between. The CDR3: CASSVTGTRNTGELFF. The CDR3 bases are TGCGCCAGCAGCGTTACCGGGACAAGAAACACCGGGGAGCTGTTTTTT.

The CDR3 region is CASRARNRGRGGYTF. As DNA, the CDR3 is TGTGCAAGTCGCGCAAGAAACAGGGGGCGAGGTGGCTACACCTTC. The chain employs TRBV12-2 and TRBJ1-2; TRBD1, the table's D call, lacks a check against the DNA. TRBV12-2 is marked as a pseudogene. The CDR3 loop spans 15 amino acids.

This clone was recorded once. The chain recombines TRBV9 with TRBJ1-2; 7 bases are shared with TRBD1. Losses at the gene ends were 5 bases for V and 5 bases for J; bases not matched to a gene: 3. Germline CDR1 is SGDLS and CDR2 is YYNGEE. The CDR3 consists of 12 residues. Here the CDR3 DNA reads TGTGCCAGCAGAAGGGACAGATATGGCTACACCTTC. Translating gives CASRRDRYGYTF.

In this sample, this clone turned up a few times. The V and J genes are TRBV3-1 (or the pseudogene TRBV3-2) and TRBJ1-1, with TRBD1 matching 7 bases. V was clipped by 3 bases and J by 2 bases; unmatched bases: 6. Germline CDR1 reads LGHDT; CDR2 reads YNNKEL (reference sequence). This CDR3 has 15 residues. The chain's CDR3 is CASSHRRQGNTEAFF. Written as DNA, the CDR3 is TGTGCCAGCAGCCACCGAAGACAGGGAAACACTGAAGCTTTCTTT.

The gene calls are TRBV18 and TRBJ1-2; TRBD1 matches at 7 bases. The CDR3 is made up of 13 amino acids. Per the germline V gene, CDR1 is KGHSH and CDR2 is LQKENI. The V segment lost 2 bases and the J segment 6 bases; nucleotides outside the gene matches: 3. In nucleotides, the CDR3 is TGTGCCAGCTCACCAGACAGGGAGGATGGCTACACCTTC. Residues: CASSPDREDGYTF. The full variable domain, its missing parts supplied by reference TRBV18 and TRBJ1-2, is NAGVMQNPRHLVRRRGQEARLRCSPMKGHSHVYWYRQLPEEGLKFMVYLQKENIIDESGMPKERFSAEFPKEGPSILRIQQVVRGDSAAYFCASSPDREDGYTFGSGTRLTVV.

The rearrangement links TRBV2 to TRBJ1-1, with 9 bases matching TRBD1. CDR1 and CDR2 from the germline V gene are SNHLY and FYNNEI. V trimming: 6 bases; J trimming: 7 bases; junction bases outside the gene matches: 3. The CDR3 has 12 residues. The CDR3 DNA reads TGTGCCAGCAGCTCGGACAGGGGTGAAGCTTTCTTT. It codes for CASSSDRGEAFF.

V gene TRBV10-2 combines with J gene TRBJ2-3; 15 bases align to TRBD2. Per the germline V gene, CDR1 is WSHSY and CDR2 is SAAADI. V lost 6 bases to trimming and J lost 5 bases; unmatched junction nucleotides: 6. CDR3 length: 16 residues. Here the CDR3 DNA reads TGCGCCAGCAGAAGGACTAGCGGGGGGGCAGTAGATACGCAGTATTTT. Its protein product is CASRRTSGGAVDTQYF.